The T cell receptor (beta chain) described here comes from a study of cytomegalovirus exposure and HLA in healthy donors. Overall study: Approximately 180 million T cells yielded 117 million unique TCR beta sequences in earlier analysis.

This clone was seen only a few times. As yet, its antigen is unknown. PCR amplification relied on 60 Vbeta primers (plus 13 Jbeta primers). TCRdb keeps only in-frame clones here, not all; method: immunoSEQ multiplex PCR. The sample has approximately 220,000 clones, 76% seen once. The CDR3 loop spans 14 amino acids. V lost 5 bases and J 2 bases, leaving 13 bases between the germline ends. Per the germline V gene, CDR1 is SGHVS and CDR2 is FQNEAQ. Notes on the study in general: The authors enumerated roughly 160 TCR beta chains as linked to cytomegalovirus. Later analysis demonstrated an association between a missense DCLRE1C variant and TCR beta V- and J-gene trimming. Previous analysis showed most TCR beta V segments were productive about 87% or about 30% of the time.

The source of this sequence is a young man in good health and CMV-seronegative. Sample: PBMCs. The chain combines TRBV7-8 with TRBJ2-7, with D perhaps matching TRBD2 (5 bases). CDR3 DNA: TGTGCCAGCAGCCCTTGGTCACTAGCCTACGAGCAGTACTTC. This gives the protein CASSPWSLAYEQYF.